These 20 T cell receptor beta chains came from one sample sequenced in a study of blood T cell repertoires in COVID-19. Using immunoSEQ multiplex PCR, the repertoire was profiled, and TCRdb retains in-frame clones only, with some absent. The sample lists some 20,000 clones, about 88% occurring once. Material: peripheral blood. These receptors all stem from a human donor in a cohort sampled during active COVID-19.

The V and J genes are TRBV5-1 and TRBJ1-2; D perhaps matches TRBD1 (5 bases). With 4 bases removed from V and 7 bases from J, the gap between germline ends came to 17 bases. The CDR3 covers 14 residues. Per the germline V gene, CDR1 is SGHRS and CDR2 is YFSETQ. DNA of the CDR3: TGCGCCAGCAGCGGGCCGGGACTGATATTTGGCTACACCTTC. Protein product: CASSGPGLIFGYTF. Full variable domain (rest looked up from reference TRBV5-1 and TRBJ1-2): KAGVTQTPRYLIKTRGQQVTLSCSPISGHRSVSWYQQTPGQGLQFLFEYFSETQRNKGNFPGRFSGRQFSNSRSEMNVSTLELGDSALYLCASSGPGLIFGYTFGSGTRLTVV.

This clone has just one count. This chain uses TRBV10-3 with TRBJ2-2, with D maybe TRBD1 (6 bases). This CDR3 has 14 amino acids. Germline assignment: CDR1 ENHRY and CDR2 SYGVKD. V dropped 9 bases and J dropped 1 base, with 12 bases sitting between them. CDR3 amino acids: CAMSLTGNTGELFF. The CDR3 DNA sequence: TGTGCCATGTCCTTGACAGGGAACACCGGGGAGCTGTTTTTT.

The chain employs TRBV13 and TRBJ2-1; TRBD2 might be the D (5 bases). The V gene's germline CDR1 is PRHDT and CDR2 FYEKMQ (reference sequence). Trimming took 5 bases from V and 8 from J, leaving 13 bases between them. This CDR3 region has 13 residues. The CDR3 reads CASSPLAGDEQFF. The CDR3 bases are TGTGCCAGCAGCCCTCTCGCGGGTGATGAGCAGTTCTTC.

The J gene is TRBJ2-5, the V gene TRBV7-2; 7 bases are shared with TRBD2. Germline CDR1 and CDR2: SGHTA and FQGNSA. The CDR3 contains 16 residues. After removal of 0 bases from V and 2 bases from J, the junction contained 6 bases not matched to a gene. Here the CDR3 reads CASSLAPRGGQETQYF. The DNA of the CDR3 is TGTGCCAGCAGCTTAGCACCCCGGGGAGGGCAAGAGACCCAGTACTTC.

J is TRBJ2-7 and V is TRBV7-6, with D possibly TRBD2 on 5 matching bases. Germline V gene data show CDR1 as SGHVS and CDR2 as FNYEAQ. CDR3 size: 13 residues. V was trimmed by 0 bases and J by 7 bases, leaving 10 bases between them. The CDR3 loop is CASSLARGREQYF. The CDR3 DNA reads TGTGCCAGCAGCTTAGCGCGAGGGCGTGAGCAGTACTTC. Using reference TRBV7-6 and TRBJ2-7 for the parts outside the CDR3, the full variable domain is GAGVSQSPRYKVTKRGQDVALRCDPISGHVSLYWYRQALGQGPEFLTYFNYEAQQDKSGLPNDRFSAERPEGSISTLTIQRTEQRDSAMYRCASSLARGREQYFGPGTRLTVT.

This CDR3 reads CATSTKGLQVEQYF. In DNA form, the CDR3 reads TGTGCCACCTCAACAAAGGGTTTACAGGTCGAGCAGTACTTC. The V call is TRBV27, the J call TRBJ2-7; D might be TRBD1 (5 bases). CDR3 length: 14 residues. The ends were cut back, 10 bases at V and 6 bases at J, with 22 bases in the middle. In germline, CDR1 is MNHEY, CDR2 SMNVEV (reference sequence).

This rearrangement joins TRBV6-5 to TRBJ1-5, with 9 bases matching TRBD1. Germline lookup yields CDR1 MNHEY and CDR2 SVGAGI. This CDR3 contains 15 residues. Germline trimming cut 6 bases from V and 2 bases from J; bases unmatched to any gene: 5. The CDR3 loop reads CASRNRQGGNQPQHF. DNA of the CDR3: TGTGCCAGCAGAAATAGACAGGGGGGCAATCAGCCCCAGCATTTT.

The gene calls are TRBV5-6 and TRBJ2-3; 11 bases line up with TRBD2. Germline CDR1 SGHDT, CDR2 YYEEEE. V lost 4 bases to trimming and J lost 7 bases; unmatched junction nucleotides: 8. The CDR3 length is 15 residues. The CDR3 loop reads CASSLAGGSAYTQYF. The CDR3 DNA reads TGTGCCAGCAGCCTAGCGGGGGGTTCAGCGTATACGCAGTATTTT.

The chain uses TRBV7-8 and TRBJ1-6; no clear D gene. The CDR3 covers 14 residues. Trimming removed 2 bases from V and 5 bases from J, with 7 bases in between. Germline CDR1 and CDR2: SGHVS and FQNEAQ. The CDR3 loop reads CASSLFEDNSPLHF. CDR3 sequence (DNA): TGTGCCAGCAGCTTATTTGAGGATAATTCACCCCTCCACTTT.

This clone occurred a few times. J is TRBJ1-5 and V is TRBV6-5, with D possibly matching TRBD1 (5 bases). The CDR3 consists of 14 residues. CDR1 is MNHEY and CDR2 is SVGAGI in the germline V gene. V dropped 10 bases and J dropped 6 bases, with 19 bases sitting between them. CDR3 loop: CATTIRVGSQPQHF. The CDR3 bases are TGTGCCACTACGATCAGGGTCGGTAGTCAGCCCCAGCATTTT.

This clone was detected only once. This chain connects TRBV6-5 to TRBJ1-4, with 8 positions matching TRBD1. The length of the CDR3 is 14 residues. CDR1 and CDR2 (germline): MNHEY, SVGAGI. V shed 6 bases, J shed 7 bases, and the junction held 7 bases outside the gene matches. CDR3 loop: CASSVRGLGEKLFF. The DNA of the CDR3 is TGTGCCAGCAGCGTCAGGGGGCTTGGTGAAAAACTGTTTTTT.

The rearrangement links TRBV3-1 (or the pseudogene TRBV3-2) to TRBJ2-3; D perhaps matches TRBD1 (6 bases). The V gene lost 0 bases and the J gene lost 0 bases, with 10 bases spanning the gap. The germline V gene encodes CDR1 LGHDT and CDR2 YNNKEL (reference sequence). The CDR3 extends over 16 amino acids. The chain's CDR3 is CASSQDLGASTDTQYF. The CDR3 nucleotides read TGTGCCAGCAGCCAAGACCTGGGGGCAAGCACAGATACGCAGTATTTT.

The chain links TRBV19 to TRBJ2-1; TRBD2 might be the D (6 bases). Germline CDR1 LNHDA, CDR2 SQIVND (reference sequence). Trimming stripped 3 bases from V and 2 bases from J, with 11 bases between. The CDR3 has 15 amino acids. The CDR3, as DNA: TGTGCCAGTAGTATTAGGCGGGGTACCTACAATGAGCAGTTCTTC. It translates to CASSIRRGTYNEQFF.

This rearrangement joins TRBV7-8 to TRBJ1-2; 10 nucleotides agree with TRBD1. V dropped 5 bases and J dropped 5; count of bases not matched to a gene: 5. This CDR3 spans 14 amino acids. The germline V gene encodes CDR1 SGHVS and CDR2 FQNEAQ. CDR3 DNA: TGTGCCAGCAGCCCTAGGACAGGGGGGTATGGCTACACCTTC. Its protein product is CASSPRTGGYGYTF.

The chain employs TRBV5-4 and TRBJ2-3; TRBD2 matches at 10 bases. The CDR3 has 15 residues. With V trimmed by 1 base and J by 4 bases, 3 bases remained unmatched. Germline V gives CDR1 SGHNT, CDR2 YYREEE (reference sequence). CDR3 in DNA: TGTGCCAGCAGCTTGTTTAGCGGGGGGTCAGATACGCAGTATTTT. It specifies CASSLFSGGSDTQYF.

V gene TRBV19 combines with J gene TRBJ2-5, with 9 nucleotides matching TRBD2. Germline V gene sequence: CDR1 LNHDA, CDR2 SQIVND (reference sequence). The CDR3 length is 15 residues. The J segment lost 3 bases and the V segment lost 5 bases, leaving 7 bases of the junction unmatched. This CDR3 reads CASSWRGGRKETQYF. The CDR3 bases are TGTGCCAGTAGTTGGCGGGGGGGCCGCAAAGAGACCCAGTACTTC.

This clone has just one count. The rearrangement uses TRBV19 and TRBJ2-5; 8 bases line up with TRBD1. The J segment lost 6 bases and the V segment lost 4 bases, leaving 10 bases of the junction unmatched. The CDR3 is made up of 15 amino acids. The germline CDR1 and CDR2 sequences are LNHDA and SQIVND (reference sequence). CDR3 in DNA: TGTGCCAGTAGTAAGGACGGACAGGGTTGGCAGACCCAGTACTTC. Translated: CASSKDGQGWQTQYF.

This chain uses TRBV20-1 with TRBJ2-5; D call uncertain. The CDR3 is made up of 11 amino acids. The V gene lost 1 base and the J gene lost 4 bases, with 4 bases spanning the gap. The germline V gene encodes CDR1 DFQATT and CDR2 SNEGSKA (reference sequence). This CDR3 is CSARVSETQYF. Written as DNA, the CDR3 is TGCAGTGCTAGAGTATCAGAGACCCAGTACTTC.

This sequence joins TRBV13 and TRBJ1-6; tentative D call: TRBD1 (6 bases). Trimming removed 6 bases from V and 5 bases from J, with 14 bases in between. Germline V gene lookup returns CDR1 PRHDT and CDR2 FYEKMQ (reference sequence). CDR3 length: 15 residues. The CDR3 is CASRPRGSDNSPLHF. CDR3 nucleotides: TGTGCCAGCAGACCCAGGGGTTCCGATAATTCACCCCTCCACTTT.

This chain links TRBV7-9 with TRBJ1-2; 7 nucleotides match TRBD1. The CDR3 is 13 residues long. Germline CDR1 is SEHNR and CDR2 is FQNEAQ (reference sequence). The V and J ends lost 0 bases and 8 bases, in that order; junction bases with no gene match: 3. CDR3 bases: TGTGCCAGCAGCTTAGCAGGGGGCAGAGGCTACACCTTC. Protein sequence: CASSLAGGRGYTF.